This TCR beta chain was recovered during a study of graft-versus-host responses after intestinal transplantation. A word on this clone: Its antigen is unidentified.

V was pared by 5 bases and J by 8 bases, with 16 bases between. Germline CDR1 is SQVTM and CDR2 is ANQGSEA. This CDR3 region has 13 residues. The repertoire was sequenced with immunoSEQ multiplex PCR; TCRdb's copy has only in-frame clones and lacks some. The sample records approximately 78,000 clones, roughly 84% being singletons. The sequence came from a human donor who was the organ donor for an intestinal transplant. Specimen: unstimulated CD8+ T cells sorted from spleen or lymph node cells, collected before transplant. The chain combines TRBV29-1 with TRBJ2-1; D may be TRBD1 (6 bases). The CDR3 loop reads CSVYRDPIDEQFF. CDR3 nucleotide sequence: TGCAGCGTTTACAGGGACCCCATCGATGAGCAGTTCTTC.